The 2 T cell receptor beta chains reported below all come from one sample, sequenced in a study of cytomegalovirus exposure and HLA in healthy donors. Primers for the PCR totalled 60 Vbeta and 13 Jbeta. Measured with immunoSEQ multiplex PCR; TCRdb has only the in-frame clones, and not every one. The sample lists some 150,000 clones, approximately 79% occurring once. The sample was PBMCs. Every receptor here comes from a man between 40 and 49 years old in good health and CMV-seropositive.

J is TRBJ1-1 and V is TRBV7-9; the D gene is possibly TRBD1 (5 bases). This CDR3 contains 14 residues. Trimming removed 8 bases at V and 4 bases at J, with 17 bases between. Germline values: CDR1 SEHNR, CDR2 FQNEAQ (reference sequence). DNA for the CDR3: TGTGCCAGCCGAAGGGACTCCGAAGGCACTGAAGCTTTCTTT. Its translation is CASRRDSEGTEAFF.

The rearrangement links TRBV5-1 to TRBJ2-1; TRBD1 matches at 10 bases. V lost 4 bases to trimming and J lost 4 bases; unmatched junction nucleotides: 8. Germline CDR1 is SGHRS and CDR2 is YFSETQ. The CDR3 runs to 16 residues. The CDR3 DNA reads as TGCGCCAGCAGCAAGCTGACAGGGGGCCCTTACAATGAGCAGTTCTTC. It specifies CASSKLTGGPYNEQFF.